The clone carrying this T cell receptor (beta chain) was seen only once. The sample belongs to a study of T cell responses to AZD1222 COVID-19 vaccine. Germline assignment: CDR1 MGHDK and CDR2 SYGVNS. V lost 8 bases and J lost 2, with 17 bases in between. This CDR3 contains 15 residues. Only in-frame clones appear in the TCRdb table, and some are missing; sequencing was by immunoSEQ multiplex PCR. This table has under 50,000 clones, approximately 90% appearing once. The specimen comprised peripheral blood, sampled 28 days after the second AZD1222 dose. This chain uses TRBV25-1 with TRBJ2-3; a weak D match, TRBD2 (5 bases). This receptor was obtained from an adult who received the AZD1222 COVID-19 vaccine. The CDR3 nucleotides read TGTGCCAGCGGAGAGAGCGGAACAGCCACAGATACGCAGTATTTT. Its translation: CASGESGTATDTQYF. Full variable domain (outside the CDR3, taken from reference TRBV25-1 and TRBJ2-3): EADIYQTPRYLVIGTGKKITLECSQTMGHDKMYWYQQDPGMELHLIHYSYGVNSTEKGDLSSESTVSRIRTEHFPLTLESARPSHTSQYLCASGESGTATDTQYFGPGTRLTVL.